This TCR beta chain emerged from a study of blood T cell repertoires in COVID-19. This table comes from immunoSEQ multiplex PCR, and its TCRdb copy is limited to in-frame clones, with some not included. The sample includes under 300,000 clones, 91% seen only once; the top ten take 0.95% to 1.5%. V was clipped by 1 base and J by 0 bases, with 10 bases between them. The CDR3 runs to 16 residues. Germline V lookup: CDR1 SEHNR, CDR2 FQNEAQ (reference sequence). This receptor was identified in a human donor in a cohort exposed to, infected with or recovered from COVID-19 (not recorded which). The donor label of this sample is uncertain. Sequenced: PBMCs or T cells enriched from blood (not recorded which). This chain connects TRBV7-9 to TRBJ1-3, with D perhaps matching TRBD1 (5 bases). The CDR3 spells CASSLVTGPSGNTIYF. The CDR3 nucleotides are TGTGCCAGCAGCTTAGTAACAGGTCCCTCTGGAAACACCATATATTTT.